This T cell receptor beta chain is from a study of cytomegalovirus exposure and HLA in healthy donors. On the study more broadly: Genetic ancestry analysis placed about 84% of the 400 or so donors that were genotyped in the Caucasian-associated cluster. Study-wide results and limits: In a later analysis, specific HLA alleles were associated with approximately 16,000 TCR beta sequences at a 0.05 false discovery rate. Specific recognition of CMV antigens was confirmed in vitro for a few chains (all CMV-associated). Apparent HLA restriction characterized most CMV-associated TCR beta chains in a later analysis.

13 Jbeta primers and 60 Vbeta primers were used for the PCR. Clones were sequenced by immunoSEQ multiplex PCR, and TCRdb holds only the in-frame ones, with some missing. This table has some 200,000 clones, about 80% appearing once. Notes on this clone: As yet, its antigen is unknown.

The CDR3 is 18 amino acids. Sequenced sample: PBMCs. The source of this sequence is a woman aged 25 to 39 in good health and CMV-seronegative. V is TRBV21-1 and J is TRBJ1-6; TRBD1 is the table's D call, not checked against the DNA. TRBV21-1 is an annotated pseudogene. CDR3 sequence reads: CASSKKFQASPYNSPLHF. The CDR3 DNA follows: TGTGCCAGCAGCAAAAAATTCCAGGCGAGCCCCTATAATTCACCCCTCCACTTT.